This T cell receptor beta chain was sequenced for a study of cytomegalovirus exposure and HLA in healthy donors. General study results and limits: An analysis done earlier found most TCR beta V segments productive about 87% or about 30% of the time. HLA allele associations emerged for about 18,000 TCR beta sequences in a later analysis, at 0.05 false discovery rate.

The V end lost 1 base, the J end lost 4 bases, and 10 bases lay between the germline ends. Germline V lookup: CDR1 LNHNV, CDR2 YYDKDF (reference sequence). CDR3 length: 15 residues. Remarks on this clone: Its antigen is unknown.

The PCR contained 60 Vbeta and 13 Jbeta primers. Profiled with immunoSEQ multiplex PCR; TCRdb holds only in-frame clones, not every one. The repertoire includes under 120,000 clones, 70% to 80% of them detected once, and approximately 5.3% sits in the top ten. The receptor comes from a female donor in good health and CMV-seropositive. Specimen: PBMCs. The chain links TRBV15 to TRBJ2-2; possible D gene TRBD1, 5 bases. DNA for the CDR3: TGTGCCACCAGCAGAGTAGCCGACAGCACCGGGGAGCTGTTTTTT. It encodes CATSRVADSTGELFF.